This TCR beta chain originates from a study of T-cell memory formation after mild COVID-19. Germline CDR1 is SGDLS and CDR2 is YYNGEE. The CDR3 is 15 amino acids. The germline V and J ends were trimmed by 0 bases and 3 bases, with 10 bases remaining between them. This clonotype was observed a handful of times. The antigen is not known. TCRdb independently ran MiXCR on the 5' RACE reads; one entry per CDR3 protein. The profile covers fewer than 650,000 distinct CDR3 sequences, with 17% appearing a single time and around 7.8% taken by the ten largest. Study outcomes and limitations: Cross-reactive memory appears to have joined, as suggested by some responding clones showing up in pre-infection memory.

The receptor was isolated from an adult woman who had mild COVID-19 (a few samples of this study predate the infection). Cell type and time point are not known. This chain connects TRBV9 to TRBJ2-1, with D possibly TRBD2 on 6 matching bases. Sequenced input: PBMCs or a T cell subset sorted from them (not recorded which). CDR3 sequence reads: CASSVAGEGYNEQFF. The CDR3 nucleotides read TGTGCCAGCAGCGTAGCGGGGGAAGGCTACAATGAGCAGTTCTTC.